These 32 T cell receptor beta chains originate from one sample sequenced in a study of beta chain features in type 1 diabetes. Sequenced material consisted of expressed TCRB transcripts (all of the isolated RNA was reverse transcribed). Sequencing was performed with immunoSEQ multiplex PCR; in TCRdb, only in-frame clones are kept and a portion is missing. The table lists 900,000 or so clones, 15% to 20% of them singletons, with about 0.02% in the top ten. Input material: naive CD4+ T cells from blood. The source is a young woman in good health.

The chain uses TRBV6-1 and TRBJ2-5; D may be TRBD2 (6 bases). This CDR3 spans 16 amino acids. Germline assignment: CDR1 MNHNS and CDR2 SASEGT. V dropped 2 bases and J dropped 4 bases, with 17 bases sitting between them. This CDR3 reads CASSERTGVTRETQYF. As DNA, the CDR3 is TGTGCCAGCAGTGAACGGACGGGAGTTACTCGAGAGACCCAGTACTTC.

This clone has a handful of counts. The V gene is TRBV7-2, the J gene TRBJ1-5; no clear D gene. Between the trimmed V and J ends, which lost 6 bases and 5 bases, there was a span of 14 bases. Germline CDR1 is SGHTA and CDR2 is FQGNSA. The CDR3 totals 14 residues. As DNA, the CDR3 is TGTGCCAGCAGTCCAAGGACTCGAGATCAGCCCCAGCATTTT. Its protein product is CASSPRTRDQPQHF.

This clone showed up just a few times. Other DNA sequences in the sample encode the same CDR3. This rearrangement joins TRBV7-9 to TRBJ2-3; D remains ambiguous. Trimming pared 5 bases from V and 4 bases from J, leaving 4 bases between. The germline V gene has CDR1 SEHNR and CDR2 FQNEAQ (reference sequence). The CDR3 runs 11 residues. In DNA form, the CDR3 reads TGTGCCAGCAGCCGAGCAGATACGCAGTATTTT. Translation gives CASSRADTQYF. Combining the CDR3 with reference TRBV7-9 and TRBJ2-3 gives the whole variable domain DTGVSQNPRHKITKRGQNVTFRCDPISEHNRLYWYRQTLGQGPEFLTYFQNEAQLEKSRLLSDRFSAERPKGSFSTLEIQRTEQGDSAMYLCASSRADTQYFGPGTRLTVL.

The chain combines TRBV4-1 with TRBJ1-1, with D perhaps TRBD1 (5 bases). Germline V gives CDR1 MGHRA, CDR2 YSYEKL. V lost 3 bases, J lost 11 bases, and 10 bases lay in between. This CDR3 is built from 11 residues. CDR3 in amino acids: CASSHRGEAFF. The CDR3 DNA reads as TGCGCCAGCAGCCACCGGGGCGAGGCTTTCTTT.

The chain combines TRBV23-1 with TRBJ1-5; weak D call: TRBD1 (6 bases). TRBV23-1 is filed as an ORF, its function uncertain. V was trimmed by 3 bases and J by 0 bases, leaving 33 bases between them. The CDR3 runs 23 residues. The CDR3 bases are TGCGCCAGCAGTCAGACCGGGCAGGGGCGAGGTCCGAACCCAAATTATAGCAATCAGCCCCAGCATTTT. It yields the protein CASSQTGQGRGPNPNYSNQPQHF.

This chain connects TRBV7-2 to TRBJ2-5; D gene unclear. The CDR3 runs to 12 residues. Trimming removed 6 bases at V and 5 bases at J, with 10 bases between. Looked up from germline, CDR1 is SGHTA and CDR2 is FQGNSA. DNA of the CDR3: TGTGCCAGCAGTTCGATCACCGAGACCCAGTACTTC. Translated, it gives CASSSITETQYF.

The V and J genes are TRBV5-8 and TRBJ1-1, with a tentative D call TRBD1 (6 bases). The CDR3 covers 15 residues. Trimming pared 3 bases from V and 2 bases from J, leaving 14 bases between. Germline CDR1 reads SGHTS; CDR2 reads YDEGEE. In nucleotides, the CDR3 is TGTGCCAGCAGCTCCCCCAGGGGTGGAAACACTGAAGCTTTCTTT. It specifies CASSSPRGGNTEAFF.

This clone appeared a few times. J is TRBJ2-2 and V is TRBV4-3, with D perhaps given as TRBD1 or TRBD2 (5 bases each). Trimming shortened V by 0 bases and J by 3 bases, and 17 bases separated the two germline ends. From germline, CDR1 is LGHNA and CDR2 YSLEER. The CDR3 is 18 residues long. CDR3 protein: CASSQDSKGTVYTGELFF. The CDR3, as DNA: TGCGCCAGCAGCCAAGATAGTAAGGGGACGGTATACACCGGGGAGCTGTTTTTT.

There are a few counts of this clone. CDR3 in amino acids: CASSEPWGIRAPQHF. CDR3 bases: TGTGCCAGCAGTGAACCGTGGGGCATACGAGCGCCCCAGCATTTT. The chain combines TRBV25-1 with TRBJ1-5; a possible D gene is TRBD1 (5 bases). This CDR3 has 15 amino acids. In germline, CDR1 is MGHDK, CDR2 SYGVNS. V was trimmed by 2 bases and J by 9 bases, leaving 17 bases between them.

This clone was recorded a few times. This chain uses TRBV7-9 with TRBJ2-5; D perhaps matches TRBD1 (5 bases). The germline CDR1 and CDR2 sequences are SEHNR and FQNEAQ (reference sequence). This CDR3 spans 16 amino acids. V was shortened by 1 base and J by 4 bases, with 16 bases between the two germline ends. CDR3: CASSLETAWDIETQYF. Here the CDR3 DNA reads TGTGCCAGCAGCTTAGAGACAGCTTGGGATATAGAGACCCAGTACTTC.

This clone has just a few counts. This sequence joins TRBV6-6 and TRBJ2-1, with 13 bases aligning to TRBD2. Germline V lookup: CDR1 MNHNY, CDR2 SVGAGI (reference sequence). This CDR3 has 13 residues. The ends lost 8 bases at V and 10 bases at J; junction bases unmatched: 5. The CDR3 region has the DNA TGTGCCAGCGTAGGACTAGCGGGAGACGAGCAGTTCTTC. It codes for CASVGLAGDEQFF.

V is TRBV29-1 and J is TRBJ2-1; perhaps TRBD1 as D (6 bases). Germline assignment: CDR1 SQVTM and CDR2 ANQGSEA. The CDR3 consists of 16 residues. V lost 4 bases, J lost 0 bases, and 16 bases lay in between. The CDR3 is CSVGQGRPNSYNEQFF. DNA of the CDR3: TGCAGCGTTGGGCAGGGGCGCCCTAACTCCTACAATGAGCAGTTCTTC.

V is TRBV28 and J is TRBJ1-5, with 8 bases identical to TRBD1. The V segment lost 2 bases and the J segment 6 bases; nucleotides outside the gene matches: 3. CDR3 length: 14 amino acids. Germline V gives CDR1 MDHEN, CDR2 SYDVKM. CDR3 in DNA: TGTGCCAGCAGTTTACCGGACAGGGTTCAGCCCCAGCATTTT. The encoded protein is CASSLPDRVQPQHF.

This chain connects TRBV19 to TRBJ1-5, with D possibly matching TRBD1 (6 bases). Germline CDR1 reads LNHDA; CDR2 reads SQIVND (reference sequence). The length of the CDR3 is 16 residues. The V and J ends lost 5 bases and 4 bases respectively, with 18 bases between them. The CDR3 nucleotides read TGTGCCAGTAGTCTGACCCCAGGACAGCGAAATCAGCCCCAGCATTTT. Protein sequence: CASSLTPGQRNQPQHF.

The gene calls are TRBV28 and TRBJ1-4; D gene ambiguous. Trimming stripped 6 bases from V and 3 bases from J, with 14 bases between. Germline lookup yields CDR1 MDHEN and CDR2 SYDVKM. The CDR3 has 15 residues. CDR3 in DNA: TGTGCCAGCAGCCTCCCAGAGGGAGCTAATGAAAAACTGTTTTTT. It yields the protein CASSLPEGANEKLFF.

A few counts support this clone. This rearrangement joins TRBV9 to TRBJ2-2, with TRBD1 as a possible D gene (6 bases). V lost 3 bases, J lost 4 bases, and 13 bases lay in between. Germline CDR1 reads SGDLS; CDR2 reads YYNGEE. The CDR3 extends over 15 amino acids. The CDR3 coding sequence is TGTGCCAGCAGCGACAGGGAATATGGCACCGGGGAGCTGTTTTTT. Its translation: CASSDREYGTGELFF.

On this clone itself: Other DNA sequences in the same sample also yield this CDR3. The V gene is TRBV20-1, the J gene TRBJ1-1; tentative D call: TRBD1 (5 bases). CDR1 is DFQATT, CDR2 SNEGSKA, per germline (reference sequence). V dropped 6 bases and J dropped 4 bases, with 9 bases sitting between them. This CDR3 has 11 amino acids. The CDR3 DNA reads TGCAGTGCACCCGGGACCACTGAAGCTTTCTTT. Protein: CSAPGTTEAFF.

CDR3 nucleotide sequence: TGTGCCAGCAGCCAATGGACAGGGGTCCCCCTCCAAAACATTCAGTACTTC. Protein product: CASSQWTGVPLQNIQYF. The chain links TRBV11-2 to TRBJ2-4; 9 nucleotides align to TRBD1. The CDR3 length is 17 residues. The V segment lost 5 bases and the J segment 5 bases; nucleotides outside the gene matches: 13. The germline V gene encodes CDR1 SGHAT and CDR2 FQNNGV. Based on the CDR3 plus reference TRBV11-2 and TRBJ2-4, the full variable domain is EAGVAQSPRYKIIEKRQSVAFWCNPISGHATLYWYQQILGQGPKLLIQFQNNGVVDDSQLPKDRFSAERLKGVDSTLKIQPAKLEDSAVYLCASSQWTGVPLQNIQYFGAGTRLSVL.

This clone was observed a handful of times. The V call is TRBV15, the J call TRBJ2-7, with 10 nucleotides matching TRBD1. CDR3 length: 15 amino acids. CDR1 is LNHNV, CDR2 YYDKDF, per germline (reference sequence). Trimming cost V 5 bases and J 2 bases; bases outside gene matches: 6. CDR3 loop: CATSPTGTGAYEQYF. The CDR3 DNA sequence: TGTGCCACCAGCCCCACCGGGACAGGGGCCTACGAGCAGTACTTC.

The table lists this clone with a few counts. The chain joins TRBV5-4 to TRBJ2-4, with 8 bases fitting TRBD2. CDR3 size: 15 residues. V lost 7 bases to trimming and J lost 9 bases; unmatched junction nucleotides: 15. CDR1 and CDR2 (germline): SGHNT, YYREEE (reference sequence). The CDR3, as DNA: TGTGCCAGCCGCCCGGCGGGAGGTCCGTCTGGCATTCAGTACTTC. It yields the protein CASRPAGGPSGIQYF.

The chain joins TRBV15 to TRBJ2-7; no clear D gene. The germline V gene encodes CDR1 LNHNV and CDR2 YYDKDF (reference sequence). Trimming took off 2 bases at V and 2 bases at J, with 13 bases between the two ends. The CDR3 is 15 residues long. CDR3 nucleotides: TGTGCCACCAGCAGAAATTATGGCGAGGCCTACGAGCAGTACTTC. Its translation is CATSRNYGEAYEQYF.

This clone showed up just a few times. The V call is TRBV10-3, the J call TRBJ2-7; D perhaps matches TRBD1 (5 bases). CDR1 and CDR2 from the germline V gene are ENHRY and SYGVKD. The CDR3 is 12 amino acids. Trimming stripped 5 bases from V and 5 bases from J, with 10 bases between. The CDR3 reads CAISQDTNEQYF. The CDR3 nucleotides are TGTGCCATCAGTCAGGACACTAACGAGCAGTACTTC.

The chain is built from TRBV6-1 and TRBJ2-7, with 7 bases lining up with TRBD1. CDR1 is MNHNS, CDR2 SASEGT, per germline. The J segment lost 4 bases and the V segment lost 0 bases, leaving 15 bases of the junction unmatched. This CDR3 spans 18 amino acids. The CDR3 spells CASSEAISPAGGIYEQYF. The CDR3, as DNA: TGTGCCAGCAGTGAAGCGATTAGTCCTGCAGGGGGTATTTACGAGCAGTACTTC.

This chain joins TRBV4-3 and TRBJ1-5, with D uncertain. This CDR3 region has 14 residues. Germline lookup yields CDR1 LGHNA and CDR2 YSLEER. V was shortened by 6 bases and J by 0 bases, with 9 bases between the two germline ends. The CDR3 region is CASSDGVSNQPQHF. In DNA, the CDR3 is TGCGCCAGCAGTGACGGCGTTAGCAATCAGCCCCAGCATTTT.

This clone came up a few times. The rearrangement links TRBV2 to TRBJ1-1; TRBD1 agrees at 11 bases. With 3 bases clipped from V and 5 bases from J, the junction kept 5 bases outside the gene matches. The germline V gene has CDR1 SNHLY and CDR2 FYNNEI. This CDR3 region has 15 residues. The CDR3 DNA reads TGTGCCAGCAGTGACTCGGGACAGGGGGGGACTGAAGCTTTCTTT. This gives the protein CASSDSGQGGTEAFF.

The chain recombines TRBV18 with TRBJ2-1; the match to TRBD2 covers 12 bases. From germline, CDR1 is KGHSH and CDR2 LQKENI. Losses at the gene ends were 3 bases for V and 8 bases for J; bases not matched to a gene: 5. The CDR3 contains 15 residues. The CDR3 nucleotides read TGTGCCAGCTCACCGAGACTAGCGGGAGAGTATGAGCAGTTCTTC. It translates to CASSPRLAGEYEQFF.

A few counts support this clone. V is TRBV7-2 and J is TRBJ2-3, with D unresolved. CDR1 SGHTA and CDR2 FQGNSA come from the germline V gene. The germline V and J ends were trimmed by 3 bases and 4 bases, with 11 bases remaining between them. The CDR3 sequence is 14 residues long. CDR3 region: CASSFALIADTQYF. The CDR3 coding sequence is TGTGCCAGCAGCTTCGCCTTAATAGCAGATACGCAGTATTTT.

The rearrangement links TRBV7-2 to TRBJ2-7; 8 positions match TRBD2. Per the germline V gene, CDR1 is SGHTA and CDR2 is FQGNSA. The V gene end was trimmed by 3 bases and the J gene end by 6 bases; junction bases not matched to a gene: 7. The CDR3 extends over 14 amino acids. The CDR3, as DNA: TGTGCCAGCAGCTTGCGAGCGGGAGATCCCGAGCAGTACTTC. It translates to CASSLRAGDPEQYF.

This clone has just a few counts. The chain links TRBV2 to TRBJ2-1, with a possible D match to TRBD1 (6 bases). Germline-derived CDR1 and CDR2 are SNHLY and FYNNEI. V dropped 5 bases and J dropped 7 bases, with 15 bases sitting between them. This CDR3 has 14 residues. The CDR3: CASSTGIGRNEQFF. DNA of the CDR3: TGTGCCAGCAGTACAGGGATCGGGCGAAATGAGCAGTTCTTC.

The chain links TRBV6-1 to TRBJ2-7; D is possibly TRBD2 (5 bases). This CDR3 has 12 amino acids. The germline V gene encodes CDR1 MNHNS and CDR2 SASEGT. Trimming removed 5 bases at V and 7 bases at J, with 12 bases between. The chain's CDR3 is CASSPRPGEQYF. CDR3 DNA sequence: TGTGCCAGCAGTCCAAGACCGGGAGAGCAGTACTTC.

This clone was found a few times. The chain has TRBV10-3 and TRBJ2-1; D perhaps matches TRBD1 (5 bases). Germline CDR1 and CDR2: ENHRY and SYGVKD. The CDR3 runs 11 residues. V lost 4 bases to trimming and J lost 8 bases, with 6 bases between them. DNA for the CDR3: TGTGCCATCAGTGGGGGCCATGAGCAGTTCTTC. It yields the protein CAISGGHEQFF.

The rearrangement uses TRBV7-3 and TRBJ2-6; D unclear. Germline loops: CDR1 SGHTA, CDR2 FQGTGA. V shed 4 bases and J shed 0 bases, with 7 bases lying between them. The length of the CDR3 is 15 residues. CDR3 protein: CASSSRSSGANVLTF. For the CDR3, the DNA is TGTGCCAGCAGCTCCAGAAGCTCTGGGGCCAACGTCCTGACTTTC.